The source of this T cell receptor beta chain is a study of memory CD4+ T cells and cytomegalovirus serostatus. General study findings and limits: Of under 200 reported CMV TCRbeta sequences, under 80 were found in memory CD4+ repertoires.

The sort gate was single viable CD3+CD4+CD8-CD45RO+ cells for memory CD4+ T cells. Serum IgG to CMV pp150, pp28, p38 and p52 defined serostatus. Total CD4+ T cells were enriched by CD4 positive selection. The V and J ends lost 5 bases and 4 bases respectively, with 15 bases between them. The CDR3 length is 14 residues. Germline V gives CDR1 SGHRS, CDR2 YFSETQ. With regard to this clone: Its antigen is unidentified.

The protocol was immunoSEQ multiplex PCR, while the TCRdb copy is restricted to in-frame clones and leaves out a portion. This table has around 99,000 clones, 80% appearing once. The sequenced sample consisted of memory CD4+ T cells from blood. The clonotype comes from an adult in good health and CMV-seropositive. This rearrangement joins TRBV5-1 to TRBJ1-1; D is uncertain. CDR3 sequence (DNA): TGCGCCAGCAGACCGACCCTTGGAGGCACTGAAGCTTTCTTT. Amino acids: CASRPTLGGTEAFF.